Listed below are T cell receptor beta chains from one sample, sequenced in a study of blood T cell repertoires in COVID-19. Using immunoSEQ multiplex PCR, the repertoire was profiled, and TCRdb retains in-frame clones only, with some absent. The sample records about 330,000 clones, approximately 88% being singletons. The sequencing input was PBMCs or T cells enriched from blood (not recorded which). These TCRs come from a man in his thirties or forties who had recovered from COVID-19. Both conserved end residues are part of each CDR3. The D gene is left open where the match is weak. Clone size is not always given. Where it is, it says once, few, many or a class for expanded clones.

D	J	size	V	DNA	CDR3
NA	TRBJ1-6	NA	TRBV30	TGTGCCTGGAGTACCCTTTGGGAGGTGTCAGATTCACCCCTCCACTTT	CAWSTLWEVSDSPLHF
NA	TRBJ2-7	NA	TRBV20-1	TGCAGTGCTAGTGTGCACCTAAACCACGAGCAGTACTTC	CSASVHLNHEQYF
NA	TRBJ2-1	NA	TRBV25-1	TGTGCCAGCAGTGAATACGGCAGGGTGTCCCGCAATGAGCAGTTCTTC	CASSEYGRVSRNEQFF
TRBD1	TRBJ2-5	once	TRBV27	TGTGCCAGCAGTTTCACAGGGGGCCTGGGGACCCAGTACTTC	CASSFTGGLGTQYF
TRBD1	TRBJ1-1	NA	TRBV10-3	TGTGCCATCAGGCCAGGGGGCTTGGGCACTGAAGCTTTCTTT	CAIRPGGLGTEAFF
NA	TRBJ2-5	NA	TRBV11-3	TGTGCCAGCAGCTTAACACCCGGGAGCCAAGAGACCCAGTACTTC	CASSLTPGSQETQYF
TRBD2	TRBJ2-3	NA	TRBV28	TGTGCCAGCAGTTCCCCCGGGGCGGGGGTTGCAGATACGCAGTATTTT	CASSSPGAGVADTQYF
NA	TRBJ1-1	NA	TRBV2	TGTGCCAGCAGTGAAAACCCGACAATCACTGAAGCTTTCTTT	CASSENPTITEAFF
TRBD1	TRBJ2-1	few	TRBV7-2	TGTGCCAGCAGCACTTTGGGGACAGGGACCGGACGTGAGCAGTTCTTC	CASSTLGTGTGREQFF
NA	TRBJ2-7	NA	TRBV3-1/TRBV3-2	TGTGCCAGCAGCCAAATGGCAGGGGGGCCCTACGAGCAGTACTTC	CASSQMAGGPYEQYF